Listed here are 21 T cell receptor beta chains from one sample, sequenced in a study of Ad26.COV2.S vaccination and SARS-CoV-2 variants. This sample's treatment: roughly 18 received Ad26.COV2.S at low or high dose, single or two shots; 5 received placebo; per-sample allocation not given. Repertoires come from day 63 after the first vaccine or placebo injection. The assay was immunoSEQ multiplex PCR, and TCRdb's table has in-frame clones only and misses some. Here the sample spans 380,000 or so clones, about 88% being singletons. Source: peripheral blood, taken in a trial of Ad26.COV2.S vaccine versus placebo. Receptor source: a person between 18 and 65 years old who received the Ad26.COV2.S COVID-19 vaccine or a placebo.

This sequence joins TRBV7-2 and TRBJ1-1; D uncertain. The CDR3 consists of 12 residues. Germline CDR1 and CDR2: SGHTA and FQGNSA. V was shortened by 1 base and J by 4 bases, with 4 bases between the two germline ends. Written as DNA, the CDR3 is TGTGCCAGCAGCTTAGACAGCACTGAAGCTTTCTTT. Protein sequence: CASSLDSTEAFF.

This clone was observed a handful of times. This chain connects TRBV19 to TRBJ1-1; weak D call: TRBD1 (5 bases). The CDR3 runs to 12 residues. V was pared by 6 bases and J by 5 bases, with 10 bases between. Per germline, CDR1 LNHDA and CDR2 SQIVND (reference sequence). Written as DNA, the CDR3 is TGTGCCAGTAGAGGAGGGGTAACTGAAGCTTTCTTT. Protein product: CASRGGVTEAFF.

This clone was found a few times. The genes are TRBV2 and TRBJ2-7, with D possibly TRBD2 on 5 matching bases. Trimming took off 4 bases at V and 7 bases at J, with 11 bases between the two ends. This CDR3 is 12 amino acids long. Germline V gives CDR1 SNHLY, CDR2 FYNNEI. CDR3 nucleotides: TGTGCCAGCAGTGGCACGGGCGGGGAGCAGTACTTC. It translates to CASSGTGGEQYF.

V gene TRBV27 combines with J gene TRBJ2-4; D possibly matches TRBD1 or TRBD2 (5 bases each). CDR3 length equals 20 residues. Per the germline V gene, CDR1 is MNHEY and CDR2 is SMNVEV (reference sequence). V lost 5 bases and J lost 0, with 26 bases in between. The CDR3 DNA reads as TGTGCCAGCAGTCCGGGATCGAAGGCCCCAGGGATCCTAGCCAAAAACATTCAGTACTTC. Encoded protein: CASSPGSKAPGILAKNIQYF.

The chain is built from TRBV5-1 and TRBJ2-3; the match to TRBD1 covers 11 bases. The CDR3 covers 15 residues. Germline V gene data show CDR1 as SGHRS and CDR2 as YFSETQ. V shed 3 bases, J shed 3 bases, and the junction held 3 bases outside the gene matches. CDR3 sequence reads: CASSSGTGGTDTQYF. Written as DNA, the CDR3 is TGCGCCAGCAGCTCCGGGACAGGGGGGACAGATACGCAGTATTTT.

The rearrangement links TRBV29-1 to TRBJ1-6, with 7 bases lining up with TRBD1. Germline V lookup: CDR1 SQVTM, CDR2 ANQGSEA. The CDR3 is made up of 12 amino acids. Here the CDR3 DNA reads TGCAACCCACAGGGGAGTTATTCACCCCTCCACTTT. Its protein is CNPQGSYSPLHF.

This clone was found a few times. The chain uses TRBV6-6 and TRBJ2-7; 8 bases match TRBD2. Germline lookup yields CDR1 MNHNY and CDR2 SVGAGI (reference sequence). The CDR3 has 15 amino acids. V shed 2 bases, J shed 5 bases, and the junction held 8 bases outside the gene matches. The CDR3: CASSYQTGTRDEQYF. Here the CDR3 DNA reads TGTGCCAGCAGTTACCAAACCGGGACTAGGGACGAGCAGTACTTC.

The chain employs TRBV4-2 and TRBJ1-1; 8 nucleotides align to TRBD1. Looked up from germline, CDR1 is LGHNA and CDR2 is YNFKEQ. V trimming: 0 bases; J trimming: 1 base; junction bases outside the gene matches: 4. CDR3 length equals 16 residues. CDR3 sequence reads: CASSQERTGGNTEAFF. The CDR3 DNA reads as TGTGCCAGCAGCCAAGAGAGAACAGGGGGGAACACTGAAGCTTTCTTT.

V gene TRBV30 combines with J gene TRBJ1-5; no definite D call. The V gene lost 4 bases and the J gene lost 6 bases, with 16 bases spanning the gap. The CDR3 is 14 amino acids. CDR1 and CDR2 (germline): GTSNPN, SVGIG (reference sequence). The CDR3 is CAWNNELGIQPQHF. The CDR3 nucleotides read TGTGCCTGGAATAACGAGCTGGGGATTCAGCCCCAGCATTTT.

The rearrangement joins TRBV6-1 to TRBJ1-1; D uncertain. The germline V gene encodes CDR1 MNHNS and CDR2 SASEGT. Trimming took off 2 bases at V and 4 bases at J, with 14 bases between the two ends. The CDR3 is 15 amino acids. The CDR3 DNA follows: TGTGCCAGCAGTGAATGGTCGCCGTCTGGCACTGAAGCTTTCTTT. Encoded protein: CASSEWSPSGTEAFF.

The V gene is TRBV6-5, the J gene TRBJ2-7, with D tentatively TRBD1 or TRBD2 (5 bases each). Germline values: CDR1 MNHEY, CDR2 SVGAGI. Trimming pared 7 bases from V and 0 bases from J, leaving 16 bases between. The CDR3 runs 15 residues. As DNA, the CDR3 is TGTGCCAGCACCCCCCCGGGGCCCAACTCCTACGAGCAGTACTTC. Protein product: CASTPPGPNSYEQYF.

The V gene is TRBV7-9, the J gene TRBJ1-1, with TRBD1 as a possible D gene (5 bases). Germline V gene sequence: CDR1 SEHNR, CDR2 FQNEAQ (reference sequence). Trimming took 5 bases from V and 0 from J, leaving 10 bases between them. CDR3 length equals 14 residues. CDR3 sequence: CASSPEGMNTEAFF. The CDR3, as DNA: TGTGCCAGCAGCCCGGAGGGGATGAACACTGAAGCTTTCTTT.

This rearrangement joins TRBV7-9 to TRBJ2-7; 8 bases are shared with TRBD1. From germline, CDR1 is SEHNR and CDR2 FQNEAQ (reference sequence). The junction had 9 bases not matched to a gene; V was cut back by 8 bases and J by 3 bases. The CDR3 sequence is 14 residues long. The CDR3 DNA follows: TGTGCCAGCGAGACCGGGACAGGCAACTACGAGCAGTACTTC. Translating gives CASETGTGNYEQYF.

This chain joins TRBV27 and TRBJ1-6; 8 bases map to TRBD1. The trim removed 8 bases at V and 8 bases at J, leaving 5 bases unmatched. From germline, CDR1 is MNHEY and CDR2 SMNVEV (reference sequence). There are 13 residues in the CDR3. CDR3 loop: CASRGQGDSPLHF. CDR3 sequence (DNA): TGTGCCAGCCGAGGACAGGGCGATTCACCCCTCCACTTT.

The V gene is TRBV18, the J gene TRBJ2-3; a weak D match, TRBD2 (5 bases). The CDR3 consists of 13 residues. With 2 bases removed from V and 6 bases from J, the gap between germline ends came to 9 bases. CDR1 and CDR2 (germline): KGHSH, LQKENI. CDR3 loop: CASSPIGEDTQYF. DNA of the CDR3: TGTGCCAGCTCACCAATTGGGGAGGATACGCAGTATTTT.

The CDR3, as DNA: TGTGCCAGCAGCCAAGATACGGGTTGGGGGGCCTACGAGCAGTACTTC. Its translation is CASSQDTGWGAYEQYF. The rearrangement uses TRBV4-2 and TRBJ2-7; possibly TRBD2 for D (6 bases). V lost 0 bases to trimming and J lost 2 bases, with 14 bases between them. The CDR3 has 16 amino acids. CDR1 is LGHNA and CDR2 is YNFKEQ in the germline V gene.

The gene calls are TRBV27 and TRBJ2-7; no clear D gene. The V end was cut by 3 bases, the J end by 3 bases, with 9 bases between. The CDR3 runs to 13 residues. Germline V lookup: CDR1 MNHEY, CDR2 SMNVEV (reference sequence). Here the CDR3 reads CASSFPGHYEQYF. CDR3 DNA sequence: TGTGCCAGCAGTTTTCCAGGCCACTACGAGCAGTACTTC.

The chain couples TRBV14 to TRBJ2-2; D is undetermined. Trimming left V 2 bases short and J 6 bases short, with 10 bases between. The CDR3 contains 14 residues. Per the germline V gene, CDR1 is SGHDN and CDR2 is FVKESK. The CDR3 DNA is TGTGCCAGCAGCCAACTCGAAAAACCCGGGGAGCTGTTTTTT. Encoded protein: CASSQLEKPGELFF.

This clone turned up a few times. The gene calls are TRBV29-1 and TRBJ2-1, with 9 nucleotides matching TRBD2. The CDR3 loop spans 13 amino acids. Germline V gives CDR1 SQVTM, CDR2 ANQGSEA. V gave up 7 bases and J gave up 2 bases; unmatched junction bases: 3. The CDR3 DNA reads TGCAGCGGGGAGCGGGGGGCCTACAATGAGCAGTTCTTC. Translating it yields CSGERGAYNEQFF.

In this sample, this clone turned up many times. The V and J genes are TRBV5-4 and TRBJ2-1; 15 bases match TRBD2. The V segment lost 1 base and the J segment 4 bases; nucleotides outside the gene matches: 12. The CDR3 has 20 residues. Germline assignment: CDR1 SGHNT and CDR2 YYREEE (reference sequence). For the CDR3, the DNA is TGTGCCAGCAGCTTGAAGGGACTAGCGGGGGGCCTTTCCTTTTACAATGAGCAGTTCTTC. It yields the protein CASSLKGLAGGLSFYNEQFF.

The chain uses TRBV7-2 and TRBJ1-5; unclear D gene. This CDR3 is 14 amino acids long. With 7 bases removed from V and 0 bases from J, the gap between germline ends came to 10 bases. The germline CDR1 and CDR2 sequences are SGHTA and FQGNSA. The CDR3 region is CASTVDVSNQPQHF. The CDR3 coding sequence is TGTGCCAGCACCGTCGACGTTAGCAATCAGCCCCAGCATTTT.